This T cell receptor (beta chain) originates from a study of Tregs in tolerant kidney transplant recipients (dated by TCRdb to the late 2010s). Turning to the overall study: The transplants used related donors with nonmyeloablative bone marrow transplantation, and mixed chimerism in the human trials was transient. The study used TCRbeta sequencing to identify donor-specific regulatory T cells before combined kidney and bone marrow transplantation, then tracked those cells after transplant.

Notes on this clone: Its antigen is currently not known. With the read ending 3 residues before the CDR3 end, the germline J gene is used to fill in that end.

Overall study results and their limits: PCR primers changed over time for some patients, so nucleotide-level comparison across those patients' samples was not possible. Biological reproducibility was not examined directly, but technical replication error appeared to be minimal. Expanding Tregs with activated donor B cells appeared to identify the most biologically relevant and donor-specific TCRbeta repertoire. Donor-specific Treg expansion exceeded global Treg expansion in tolerant patients, suggesting antigen-driven rather than nonspecific expansion. The study was limited by small patient numbers, and the findings need validation in larger populations and under other immunosuppression protocols.

This specimen's time point label, interpreted: blood sample drawn before combined kidney and bone marrow transplant. Thawed PBMCs were FACS-sorted into unstimulated Tregs (CD4+CD25+CD127-), CD4+ non-Tregs (CD4+CD25-), CD4 cells and CD8 cells. Patients were 4 combined kidney and bone marrow transplant recipients from the ITN036ST trial, and only these trial subjects had samples available. Healthy control blood was processed to PBMCs by Ficoll density gradient and cryopreserved, and patient PBMCs were collected before and after transplant. A distance of 17 bases separates the germline ends of V and J, which lose 4 bases and 5 bases respectively. The CDR3 numbers 16 residues from cysteine through phenylalanine. The CDR3 was read in part: 39 bases, with the frame set at base 1. The germline V gene encodes CDR1 SNHLY and CDR2 FYNNEI. For TCRbeta CDR3 sequencing, genomic DNA from the sorted cells was extracted using the QIAGEN DNeasy Blood and Tissue Kit. Through immunoSEQ, high-throughput TCRbeta CDR3 sequencing was done commercially, including PCR amplification with internal controls and bias correction. The original methods were these. Unique productive TCRbeta sequences were defined by CDR3 nucleotide sequence where primers matched, and otherwise by CDR3 amino acid sequence together with Vbeta and Jbeta genes. To correct sorting error, sequences shared between sorted populations at a frequency ratio of 2:1 or less were removed; the rest were assigned to the higher population. Sequences were defined as donor-reactive when expanded at least 5-fold in CFSE-low cells versus unstimulated cells and present at a frequency of at least 0.01% in CFSE-low cells. Repertoire divergence was quantified by Jensen-Shannon divergence calculated from the top 100 TCRbeta sequences ranked by frequency. For samples with multiple sequencing runs, sorting error was corrected separately for each run before the runs were pooled. TCRdb carries this immuneACCESS record with in-frame sequences only. Its versions omit some clonotypes, under half of them owing to an unresolved V gene in the studies checked, with the rest unexplained. V and J calls and clone size are copied from that table; D and trimming were computed from the DNA. The sample's own table lists around 48,000 clones. Of the sample, roughly 0.93% falls within the top ten clones.

The chain links TRBV2 with TRBJ1-4; the D gene is perhaps TRBD1, on 6 matching bases. This clonotype originated in a human donor who received a combined kidney and bone marrow transplant. The source was CD4+ T cells from blood, collected before the transplant. Incomplete CDR3 DNA: TGTGCCAGCAGTGGACCGCCGGGACACCTCAATGAAAAA. The resulting protein is CASSGPPGHLNEK. The entire CDR3 is CASSGPPGHLNEKLFF.